This TCR beta chain was identified in a study of identical twins. The CDR3 covers 14 residues. J gave up 10 bases and V 7 bases, and 12 bases lay outside the gene matches. CDR1 is SQVTM and CDR2 is ANQGSEA in the germline V gene. Findings and limits, study-wide: Cord blood's abundant beta clonotypes had fewer insertions, unlike memory repertoires.

All donors comprised healthy Caucasians. TCRdb passed the 5' RACE reads through MiXCR, listing each CDR3 protein once. The sample lists hundreds of thousands of distinct CDR3 sequences; 8.5% to 9.5% were seen once. In its sample, this clonotype was seen a few times. The antigen is not known. These data were also reused for a study on yellow fever vaccine responses in identical twins.

Sequenced material: PBMCs. J is TRBJ2-1 and V is TRBV29-1, with 11 nucleotides matching TRBD2. This TCR derives from a woman between 18 and 29 years old in good health. The CDR3 reads CSGVVSASGGEQFF. DNA for the CDR3: TGCAGCGGGGTGGTTTCTGCTAGCGGGGGGGAGCAGTTCTTC.